This T cell receptor (beta chain) is drawn from a study of blood T cells in healthy people across ages. Concerning this clonotype: Antigen specificity is unknown.

PCR was performed a second time for roughly 7 to 12 cycles using a sample-barcoded 5' primer and a J-beta primer mix. In TCRdb, the 5' RACE reads were re-called with MiXCR into one record per CDR3 protein. The sample includes fewer than 2,000,000 distinct CDR3 sequences, 30% to 35% of them seen just once. Notes on the study in general: Unknown donor CMV status possibly confounded expanded clonotype changes.

The receptor's source is a woman in her twenties or thirties in good health. The material sequenced was blood.

The CDR3 spells CASSSNLTPDGYTF. Written as DNA, the CDR3 is TGTGCCAGCAGCTCTAACTTAACTCCGGATGGCTACACCTTC. The chain has TRBV7-8 and TRBJ1-2; D is ambiguous. This CDR3 comprises 14 residues. Deletions cut 4 bases from V and 6 bases from J, with 15 bases between. Germline CDR1 is SGHVS and CDR2 is FQNEAQ.